The 32 T cell receptor beta chains presented below share a single source sample, sequenced in a study of sequential checkpoint blockade in melanoma. Treatment noted: randomized to nivolumab then ipilimumab (arm A) or the reverse (arm B). Assay: immunoSEQ multiplex PCR; the TCRdb copy retains only in-frame clones and omits some. Of about 22,000 clones in the sample, 80% to 85% were seen once. The input for sequencing was CD8+ T cells sorted from blood (inferred from file names), taken from a patient given nivolumab and ipilimumab in sequence. Every receptor here comes from a human donor with melanoma.

This rearrangement joins TRBV29-1 to TRBJ2-2; 10 bases align to TRBD1. V lost 6 bases to trimming and J lost 3 bases; unmatched junction nucleotides: 4. CDR1 and CDR2 from the germline V gene are SQVTM and ANQGSEA. The CDR3 is 14 amino acids. The CDR3 spells CSVRDRGDTGELFF. CDR3 DNA: TGCAGCGTCCGGGACAGGGGAGACACCGGGGAGCTGTTTTTT.

The chain recombines TRBV7-6 with TRBJ1-1, with TRBD1 matching over 10 bases. CDR1 SGHVS and CDR2 FNYEAQ come from the germline V gene. CDR3 length equals 14 residues. The trim removed 4 bases at V and 3 bases at J, leaving 2 bases unmatched. The CDR3 is CASSSGQGYTEAFF. The CDR3 nucleotides are TGTGCCAGCAGCTCGGGACAGGGGTACACTGAAGCTTTCTTT.

This clone was found once. This chain uses TRBV7-8 with TRBJ2-3, with 8 positions matching TRBD2. The CDR3 consists of 14 residues. After removal of 3 bases from V and 6 bases from J, the junction contained 5 bases not matched to a gene. Looked up from germline, CDR1 is SGHVS and CDR2 is FQNEAQ. The CDR3 here is CASSFWVAGDTQYF. In DNA, the CDR3 is TGTGCCAGCAGCTTCTGGGTAGCGGGGGATACGCAGTATTTT.

The rearrangement uses TRBV9 and TRBJ2-7, with 7 positions matching TRBD1. V lost 5 bases, J lost 0 bases, and 2 bases stayed unmatched. This CDR3 comprises 13 residues. Germline CDR1 SGDLS, CDR2 YYNGEE. Written as DNA, the CDR3 is TGTGCCAGCAGGCGGACAGGCTCCTACGAGCAGTACTTC. Its protein is CASRRTGSYEQYF.

J is TRBJ2-2 and V is TRBV6-1; TRBD1 aligns across 7 bases. The germline V gene encodes CDR1 MNHNS and CDR2 SASEGT. The trim removed 8 bases at V and 5 bases at J, leaving 8 bases unmatched. The length of the CDR3 is 14 residues. DNA of the CDR3: TGTGCCAGCCAAACAGGGGCCGTGACCGGGGAGCTGTTTTTT. Its protein product is CASQTGAVTGELFF.

J is TRBJ2-3 and V is TRBV7-9, with a possible D match to TRBD1 (6 bases). V gave up 1 base and J gave up 0 bases, with 14 bases separating them. There are 17 residues in the CDR3. Germline assignment: CDR1 SEHNR and CDR2 FQNEAQ (reference sequence). The CDR3 here is CASSLDGTGLSTDTQYF. The CDR3 region has the DNA TGTGCCAGCAGCTTAGATGGAACAGGGCTGAGCACAGATACGCAGTATTTT.

Comments on this clone: The same CDR3 is also encoded by other DNA sequences in this sample. The V call is TRBV9, the J call TRBJ1-6; 8 bases fit TRBD1. This CDR3 region has 16 residues. J was trimmed by 7 bases and V by 3 bases; bases with no gene match: 9. The germline gives CDR1 SGDLS, CDR2 YYNGEE. The CDR3 coding sequence is TGTGCCAGCAGCGCCTGGAGGGACAGGCAAAATTCACCCCTCCACTTT. It yields the protein CASSAWRDRQNSPLHF. The full variable domain, its missing parts supplied by reference TRBV9 and TRBJ1-6, is DSGVTQTPKHLITATGQRVTLRCSPRSGDLSVYWYQQSLDQGLQFLIQYYNGEERAKGNILERFSAQQFPDLHSELNLSSLELGDSALYFCASSAWRDRQNSPLHFGNGTRLTVT.

The chain employs TRBV4-3 and TRBJ2-5, with 11 bases aligning to TRBD2. The closer fit of TRBJ2-7 to the DNA end suggests the J call may be wrong. The CDR3 runs 15 residues. Germline CDR1 LGHNA, CDR2 YSLEER. This CDR3 reads CASSQELAGVYEQYF. CDR3 nucleotide sequence: TGCGCCAGCAGCCAAGAACTAGCGGGAGTCTACGAGCAGTACTTC.

The chain recombines TRBV4-1 with TRBJ2-7; 9 positions agree with TRBD1. The CDR3 runs 16 residues. Germline V gene data show CDR1 as MGHRA and CDR2 as YSYEKL. Losses at the gene ends were 6 bases for V and 3 bases for J; bases not matched to a gene: 12. The chain's CDR3 is CASSLRRRQGVYEQYF. CDR3 DNA sequence: TGCGCCAGCAGTCTAAGACGGAGACAGGGGGTCTACGAGCAGTACTTC.

A word on this clone: Its ends do not fully match the called genes, so a read error is possible. The chain uses TRBV29-1 and TRBJ1-1; 9 bases map to TRBD1. From germline, CDR1 is SQVTM and CDR2 ANQGSEA. The CDR3 is made up of 11 amino acids. The CDR3 DNA reads as TGCAGCGTCGAAGGGACAGGGGAAGCTTTCTTT. Protein: CSVEGTGEAFF.

This chain uses TRBV5-6 with TRBJ2-7, with 7 bases lining up with TRBD2. Germline trimming cut 2 bases from V and 3 bases from J; bases unmatched to any gene: 14. From germline, CDR1 is SGHDT and CDR2 YYEEEE. CDR3 length: 17 residues. The CDR3 here is CASSLDAGGSDYYEQYF. The CDR3 coding sequence is TGTGCCAGCAGCTTAGATGCGGGCGGGAGTGATTACTACGAGCAGTACTTC.

The chain combines TRBV14 with TRBJ2-7, with a possible D match to TRBD2 (6 bases). The CDR3 totals 17 residues. V lost 1 base and J 0 bases, leaving 16 bases between the germline ends. CDR1 SGHDN and CDR2 FVKESK come from the germline V gene. The CDR3 DNA sequence: TGTGCCAGCAGCCAAGGTAGGAGGGACTGGTTCTCCTACGAGCAGTACTTC. Amino acids: CASSQGRRDWFSYEQYF. Full variable domain (outside the CDR3, taken from reference TRBV14 and TRBJ2-7): EAGVTQFPSHSVIEKGQTVTLRCDPISGHDNLYWYRRVMGKEIKFLLHFVKESKQDESGMPNNRFLAERTGGTYSTLKVQPAELEDSGVYFCASSQGRRDWFSYEQYFGPGTRLTVT.

Here the CDR3 DNA reads TGTGCCAGCAGCTTGGGTAGCGGGTCCTTAGATACGCAGTATTTT. It is translated as CASSLGSGSLDTQYF. V and J are TRBV5-4 and TRBJ2-3; 7 nucleotides match TRBD2. Looked up from germline, CDR1 is SGHNT and CDR2 is YYREEE (reference sequence). The V gene end was trimmed by 0 bases and the J gene end by 5 bases; junction bases not matched to a gene: 6. The CDR3 runs to 15 residues.

The chain uses TRBV5-6 and TRBJ2-7; D is ambiguous. Germline assignment: CDR1 SGHDT and CDR2 YYEEEE. CDR3 size: 13 residues. V was cut by 2 bases and J by 1 base, with 7 bases left in between. The CDR3 coding sequence is TGTGCCAGCAGCTTACTGATGTCCTACGAGCAGTACTTC. It translates to CASSLLMSYEQYF. The full variable domain, with the rest looked up from reference TRBV5-6 and TRBJ2-7, is DAGVTQSPTHLIKTRGQQVTLRCSPKSGHDTVSWYQQALGQGPQFIFQYYEEEERQRGNFPDRFSGHQFPNYSSELNVNALLLGDSALYLCASSLLMSYEQYFGPGTRLTVT.

The chain joins TRBV5-1 to TRBJ2-5; no clear D. Per germline, CDR1 SGHRS and CDR2 YFSETQ. This CDR3 contains 13 residues. V lost 0 bases and J lost 4, with 7 bases in between. In DNA, the CDR3 is TGCGCCAGCAGCTTGGCCAGTTCAGAGACCCAGTACTTC. Amino acids: CASSLASSETQYF.

This clone was seen once. V is TRBV6-1 and J is TRBJ2-5, with D perhaps TRBD2 (5 bases). Germline V gene sequence: CDR1 MNHNS, CDR2 SASEGT. V lost 2 bases and J lost 3, with 7 bases in between. The CDR3 loop spans 13 amino acids. CDR3 amino acids: CASSEWGEETQYF. The DNA for the CDR3 is TGTGCCAGCAGTGAATGGGGAGAAGAGACCCAGTACTTC.

The J gene is TRBJ2-7, the V gene TRBV11-2; TRBD2 aligns across 11 bases. Germline V gene sequence: CDR1 SGHAT, CDR2 FQNNGV. Losses at the gene ends were 5 bases for V and 4 bases for J; bases not matched to a gene: 10. This CDR3 has 16 residues. CDR3 sequence: CASSPGLAARGYEQYF. CDR3 nucleotides: TGTGCCAGCAGCCCGGGACTAGCGGCAAGGGGGTACGAGCAGTACTTC.

This sequence joins TRBV11-2 and TRBJ2-5; 8 bases are shared with TRBD1. The CDR3 consists of 17 residues. Germline V gene sequence: CDR1 SGHAT, CDR2 FQNNGV. V was clipped by 0 bases and J by 4 bases; unmatched bases: 10. CDR3 nucleotides: TGTGCCAGCAGCTTAGATGTTCGTGACAGGGGTCGAGAGACCCAGTACTTC. It encodes CASSLDVRDRGRETQYF.

This chain connects TRBV6-5 to TRBJ2-5, with a possible D match to TRBD1 (6 bases). The J call is in doubt because the DNA end fits TRBJ2-7 better. The CDR3 runs 15 residues. The germline gives CDR1 MNHEY, CDR2 SVGAGI. CDR3 region: CASSYSATGTHEQYF. CDR3 coding DNA: TGTGCCAGCAGTTACTCGGCAACAGGGACCCACGAGCAGTACTTC.

This clone has only a few counts. This chain joins TRBV10-2 and TRBJ2-1, with unresolved D. Trimming took off 0 bases at V and 7 bases at J, with 7 bases between the two ends. The CDR3 runs 13 residues. The germline gives CDR1 WSHSY, CDR2 SAAADI. The CDR3 loop is CASSESPQNEQFF. DNA of the CDR3: TGCGCCAGCAGTGAGTCACCTCAGAATGAGCAGTTCTTC.

The chain recombines TRBV28 with TRBJ2-5; unclear D gene. The end of the DNA aligns better with TRBJ2-7, so the J call may be wrong. CDR1 MDHEN and CDR2 SYDVKM come from the germline V gene. The CDR3 has 13 residues. Here the CDR3 DNA reads TGTGCCAGCAGTGATACACTACTAAACGAGCAGTACTTC. Translated: CASSDTLLNEQYF.

The chain employs TRBV18 and TRBJ2-2, with D maybe TRBD1 (6 bases). The CDR3 runs 14 residues. From germline, CDR1 is KGHSH and CDR2 LQKENI. Trimming left V 3 bases short and J 6 bases short, with 11 bases between. CDR3 residues: CASSPSAGAGELFF. CDR3 DNA: TGTGCCAGCTCACCCTCCGCAGGGGCCGGGGAGCTGTTTTTT.

The J gene is TRBJ1-1, the V gene TRBV9, with D perhaps TRBD1 (6 bases). Germline V lookup: CDR1 SGDLS, CDR2 YYNGEE. The CDR3 totals 15 residues. The germline V and J ends were trimmed by 1 base and 4 bases, with 14 bases remaining between them. The CDR3 coding sequence is TGTGCCAGCAGCGTAAGCACAGGGTTGGGCACTGAAGCTTTCTTT. It is translated as CASSVSTGLGTEAFF.

The J gene is TRBJ1-1, the V gene TRBV15, with 8 nucleotides matching TRBD1. The germline V gene has CDR1 LNHNV and CDR2 YYDKDF (reference sequence). The V gene end was trimmed by 4 bases and the J gene end by 3 bases; junction bases not matched to a gene: 19. The CDR3 is 19 amino acids. CDR3 sequence (DNA): TGTGCCACCAGCAACCCCCGGACAGGGAGGTGGACGAAACACACTGAAGCTTTCTTT. It translates to CATSNPRTGRWTKHTEAFF. The complete variable domain, with remaining parts taken from reference TRBV15 and TRBJ1-1, reads DAMVIQNPRYQVTQFGKPVTLSCSQTLNHNVMYWYQQKSSQAPKLLFHYYDKDFNNEADTPDNFQSRRPNTSFCFLDIRSPGLGDTAMYLCATSNPRTGRWTKHTEAFFGQGTRLTVV.

This clone ranks as medium-sized. Other nucleotide sequences from this sample produce the same CDR3. The gene calls are TRBV13 and TRBJ1-1, with 7 bases fitting TRBD1. V gave up 0 bases and J gave up 4 bases; unmatched junction bases: 2. The V gene's germline CDR1 is PRHDT and CDR2 FYEKMQ (reference sequence). The CDR3 length is 14 residues. The CDR3 nucleotides read TGTGCCAGCAGCTTAGGTCAGGGGGGCACTGAAGCTTTCTTT. Translated: CASSLGQGGTEAFF.

The chain combines TRBV5-6 with TRBJ1-6; TRBD1 might be the D (5 bases). The length of the CDR3 is 16 residues. Trimming removed 1 base at V and 13 bases at J, with 21 bases between. CDR1 SGHDT and CDR2 YYEEEE come from the germline V gene. CDR3 loop: CASSLQPGDGLHPLHF. CDR3 sequence (DNA): TGTGCCAGCAGCTTGCAGCCGGGGGACGGACTTCACCCCCTCCACTTT.

J is TRBJ2-3 and V is TRBV7-2, with 9 bases matching TRBD1. The CDR3 extends over 19 amino acids. Germline assignment: CDR1 SGHTA and CDR2 FQGNSA. With V trimmed by 1 base and J by 4 bases, 15 bases remained unmatched. As DNA, the CDR3 is TGTGCCAGCAGCTTAGATCCCCCCGGGACAGGGAAGCACGCAGATACGCAGTATTTT. Protein product: CASSLDPPGTGKHADTQYF.

The rearrangement uses TRBV4-3 and TRBJ1-2, with D perhaps matching TRBD1 (5 bases). The CDR3 loop spans 15 amino acids. V gave up 1 base and J gave up 1 base, with 10 bases separating them. The germline V gene has CDR1 LGHNA and CDR2 YSLEER. The CDR3 sequence: CASSQATGGNYGYTF. The CDR3 coding sequence is TGCGCCAGCAGCCAAGCGACGGGGGGTAACTATGGCTACACCTTC.

The V gene is TRBV9, the J gene TRBJ1-2; 11 bases match TRBD1. V gave up 4 bases and J gave up 3 bases; unmatched junction bases: 5. Per germline, CDR1 SGDLS and CDR2 YYNGEE. This CDR3 comprises 15 residues. The CDR3 sequence: CASSTGQGAYYGYTF. As DNA, the CDR3 is TGTGCCAGCAGCACAGGACAGGGGGCTTACTATGGCTACACCTTC.

This clone was picked up a small number of times. This sequence joins TRBV10-2 and TRBJ1-1, with D possibly being TRBD1 (5 bases). The CDR3 sequence is 12 residues long. Trimming stripped 9 bases from V and 6 bases from J, with 14 bases between. The germline CDR1 and CDR2 sequences are WSHSY and SAAADI. The chain's CDR3 is CASGGSGAEAFF. In DNA form, the CDR3 reads TGCGCCAGTGGGGGGAGCGGAGCTGAAGCTTTCTTT.

V gene TRBV7-8 combines with J gene TRBJ2-7; TRBD1 might be the D (6 bases). V lost 1 base to trimming and J lost 5 bases, with 12 bases between them. The CDR3 sequence is 14 residues long. The germline V gene has CDR1 SGHVS and CDR2 FQNEAQ. The CDR3 coding sequence is TGTGCCAGCAGCTTAGAGTACAGGGACAACGAGCAGTACTTC. Translation: CASSLEYRDNEQYF.

V usage is TRBV27 and J usage is TRBJ1-5; possible D gene TRBD1, 5 bases. Trimming removed 6 bases at V and 4 bases at J, with 10 bases between. Germline assignment: CDR1 MNHEY and CDR2 SMNVEV (reference sequence). CDR3 length equals 13 residues. CDR3: CASSRGGNQPQHF. In DNA form, the CDR3 reads TGTGCCAGCAGCCGGGGGGGAAATCAGCCCCAGCATTTT.